Listed below are T cell receptor beta chains from one sample, sequenced in a study of T-cell reconstitution after alpha-beta-depleted transplantation in children. Each CDR3 protein is one row after TCRdb ran MiXCR on the PCR reads. The sample consists of a few hundred thousand distinct CDR3 sequences, over 9.5% of them appearing once. The sample was PBMCs from the stem cell graft donor, taken from the stem cell graft. The receptors shown here come from a human donor who donated a stem cell graft to a child with SCID. The CDR3 runs from the conserved cysteine through the conserved F or W. The D gene is left open where the match is weak. Clone size, where shown, is once, few, many, or a class for clones that have expanded.

abundance: many; d_gene: NA; v_gene: TRBV29-1; j_gene: TRBJ1-1; CDR3nt: TGCAGCGTGTGGACCGGGAACACTGAAGCTTTCTTT; CDR3aa: CSVWTGNTEAFF
abundance: few; d_gene: TRBD1; v_gene: TRBV20-1; j_gene: TRBJ1-5; CDR3nt: TGCTGTGCTCCCTCTTTACCAGGGGGCGATGCGAATCAGCCCCAGCATTTT; CDR3aa: CCAPSLPGGDANQPQHF
abundance: many; d_gene: NA; v_gene: TRBV20-1; j_gene: TRBJ1-6; CDR3nt: TGCAGTGCCCGGGGCGGTGGCTCCTATAATTCACCCCTCCACTTT; CDR3aa: CSARGGGSYNSPLHF
abundance: many; d_gene: NA; v_gene: TRBV12-3/TRBV12-4; j_gene: TRBJ1-2; CDR3nt: TGTGCCAGCAGTTTGAGGACAGCCCCTGACTATGGCTACACCTTC; CDR3aa: CASSLRTAPDYGYTF
abundance: few; d_gene: NA; v_gene: TRBV30; j_gene: TRBJ1-1; CDR3nt: TGTGCCTGGAGTGGCACAAGGGGCATGAACACTGAAGCTTTCTTT; CDR3aa: CAWSGTRGMNTEAFF
abundance: many; d_gene: NA; v_gene: TRBV5-1; j_gene: TRBJ1-1; CDR3nt: TGCGCCAGGTTATGTCCCGGAGACACTGAAGCTTTCTTT; CDR3aa: CARLCPGDTEAFF
abundance: NA; d_gene: NA; v_gene: TRBV9; j_gene: TRBJ2-1; CDR3nt: TGTGCCAGCAGCCCCCCGCTAGCCGCGAGCTCCTACAATGAGCAGTTCTTC; CDR3aa: CASSPPLAASSYNEQFF
abundance: many; d_gene: NA; v_gene: TRBV10-3; j_gene: TRBJ1-5; CDR3nt: TGTGCCATCAGTGCGACAGCCAGGGAGCCCCAGCATTTT; CDR3aa: CAISATAREPQHF
abundance: many; d_gene: NA; v_gene: TRBV27; j_gene: TRBJ2-7; CDR3nt: TGTGCCAGCAGTTCCGGACTGGGGTACGAGCAGTACTTC; CDR3aa: CASSSGLGYEQYF
abundance: many; d_gene: NA; v_gene: TRBV7-9; j_gene: TRBJ2-5; CDR3nt: TGTGCCAGCAGCTTAAGGCGAGAGACCCAGTACTTC; CDR3aa: CASSLRRETQYF
abundance: many; d_gene: TRBD1; v_gene: TRBV20-1; j_gene: TRBJ2-2; CDR3nt: TGCAGTGCTAGCACCGGGACAGGGGGAACCGGGGAGCTGTTTTTT; CDR3aa: CSASTGTGGTGELFF
abundance: many; d_gene: NA; v_gene: TRBV20-1; j_gene: TRBJ1-5; CDR3nt: TGCAGTGCTAGGAGTTGGAGCAATCAGCCCCAGCATTTT; CDR3aa: CSARSWSNQPQHF
abundance: many; d_gene: NA; v_gene: TRBV3-1; j_gene: TRBJ1-2; CDR3nt: TGTGCCAGCAGCCGCTCGGGGGTGAACTATGGCTACACCTTC; CDR3aa: CASSRSGVNYGYTF
abundance: many; d_gene: TRBD1; v_gene: TRBV7-2; j_gene: TRBJ1-1; CDR3nt: TGTGCCAGCGCACGACAGGGGGTTTCGTTCACTGAAGCTTTCTTT; CDR3aa: CASARQGVSFTEAFF
abundance: many; d_gene: NA; v_gene: TRBV5-1; j_gene: TRBJ2-3; CDR3nt: TGCGCCAGCAGCTTGGTCCGGTGGGGATGGGATACGCAGTATTTT; CDR3aa: CASSLVRWGWDTQYF
abundance: many; d_gene: NA; v_gene: TRBV18; j_gene: TRBJ2-7; CDR3nt: TGTGCCAGCTCAATCAGTGACACCTACGAGCAGTACTTC; CDR3aa: CASSISDTYEQYF
abundance: many; d_gene: NA; v_gene: TRBV29-1; j_gene: TRBJ2-3; CDR3nt: TGCAGCGTTGGAACTAGGCCGGGCGGGGATGTTACGCAGTATTTT; CDR3aa: CSVGTRPGGDVTQYF
abundance: many; d_gene: TRBD2; v_gene: TRBV7-8; j_gene: TRBJ2-1; CDR3nt: TGTGCCAGCAGCTTAGGGGAGGGCCGTAGGTCCTACAATGAGCAGTTCTTC; CDR3aa: CASSLGEGRRSYNEQFF
abundance: many; d_gene: NA; v_gene: TRBV5-1; j_gene: TRBJ1-1; CDR3nt: TGCGCCAGCAGCTTGGACACCTGGGGGCACACTGAAGCTTTCTTT; CDR3aa: CASSLDTWGHTEAFF
abundance: many; d_gene: TRBD2; v_gene: TRBV20-1; j_gene: TRBJ2-3; CDR3nt: TGCAGTGCCACGACTAGCGGAAAAGGGAATACGCAGTATTTT; CDR3aa: CSATTSGKGNTQYF
abundance: many; d_gene: NA; v_gene: TRBV3-1; j_gene: TRBJ1-6; CDR3nt: TGTGCCAGCAGCCCCTGGACAAGTTATAATTCACCCCTCCACTTT; CDR3aa: CASSPWTSYNSPLHF
abundance: many; d_gene: NA; v_gene: TRBV7-6; j_gene: TRBJ2-1; CDR3nt: TGTGCCAGCAGCCGCTATACCAAGGAGCAGTTCTTC; CDR3aa: CASSRYTKEQFF
abundance: many; d_gene: TRBD1; v_gene: TRBV5-1; j_gene: TRBJ1-4; CDR3nt: TGCGCCAGCAGCCCCGGGACAGAACTTGAAAAACTGTTTTTT; CDR3aa: CASSPGTELEKLFF
abundance: NA; d_gene: NA; v_gene: TRBV19; j_gene: TRBJ1-1; CDR3nt: TGTGCCAGTAGTACCCCAGGGGTAAAGAACACTGAAGCTTTCTTT; CDR3aa: CASSTPGVKNTEAFF
abundance: NA; d_gene: NA; v_gene: TRBV20-1; j_gene: TRBJ2-7; CDR3nt: TGCAGTGTGTTAGCAGTCAGCTCCTACGAGCAGTACTTC; CDR3aa: CSVLAVSSYEQYF
abundance: many; d_gene: NA; v_gene: TRBV3-1; j_gene: TRBJ1-1; CDR3nt: TGTGCCAGCAGCCAAGCGGGGGCAGGGACTGAAGCTTTCTTT; CDR3aa: CASSQAGAGTEAFF
abundance: many; d_gene: NA; v_gene: TRBV2; j_gene: TRBJ1-3; CDR3nt: TGTGCCAGCAGTGGGCAGGGCGGGGAAGGAAACACCATATATTTT; CDR3aa: CASSGQGGEGNTIYF
abundance: many; d_gene: NA; v_gene: TRBV12-3/TRBV12-4; j_gene: TRBJ1-5; CDR3nt: TGTGCCAGCAGTTTAGTCGGGGGGGGTGGCATAAATCAGCCCCAGCATTTT; CDR3aa: CASSLVGGGGINQPQHF
abundance: many; d_gene: NA; v_gene: TRBV4-1; j_gene: TRBJ1-2; CDR3nt: TGCGCCAGCAGCCAAGGGGGGCGTCTATACGGTGGCTACACCTTC; CDR3aa: CASSQGGRLYGGYTF
abundance: many; d_gene: NA; v_gene: TRBV5-1; j_gene: TRBJ1-1; CDR3nt: TGCGCCAGCAGCCCGGCCGCCGGGATTTTTAACACTGAAGCTTTCTTT; CDR3aa: CASSPAAGIFNTEAFF
abundance: many; d_gene: NA; v_gene: TRBV6-5; j_gene: TRBJ2-1; CDR3nt: TGTGCCAGCAGTTATCAGGGCGTTTACAATGAGCAGTTCTTC; CDR3aa: CASSYQGVYNEQFF
abundance: many; d_gene: NA; v_gene: TRBV7-2; j_gene: TRBJ1-1; CDR3nt: TGTGCCAGCAGCTTCTTCCCAGGGTCGAACACTGAAGCTTTCTTT; CDR3aa: CASSFFPGSNTEAFF
abundance: many; d_gene: NA; v_gene: TRBV2; j_gene: TRBJ2-3; CDR3nt: TGTGCCAGCGGAGACCGGGACCACTTGTCGACGCAGTATTTT; CDR3aa: CASGDRDHLSTQYF
abundance: many; d_gene: NA; v_gene: TRBV9; j_gene: TRBJ1-1; CDR3nt: TGTGCCAGCAGCGTATCCGGGCTGAACACTGAAGCTTTCTTT; CDR3aa: CASSVSGLNTEAFF
abundance: few; d_gene: NA; v_gene: TRBV13; j_gene: TRBJ1-5; CDR3nt: TGTGCCAGCAGCTTTTCCGGGCCGGGACACGCGATTAATCAGCCCCAGCATTTT; CDR3aa: CASSFSGPGHAINQPQHF
abundance: NA; d_gene: NA; v_gene: TRBV2; j_gene: TRBJ2-5; CDR3nt: TGTGCCAGCAGTGGCGGGACCAGTCTGGTGGGAGAGACCCAGTACTTC; CDR3aa: CASSGGTSLVGETQYF
abundance: NA; d_gene: NA; v_gene: TRBV20-1; j_gene: TRBJ1-4; CDR3nt: TGCAGTGCTAGATGGCGGCTTGGGGAAAAACTGTTTTTT; CDR3aa: CSARWRLGEKLFF
abundance: many; d_gene: TRBD1; v_gene: TRBV6-2/TRBV6-3; j_gene: TRBJ1-5; CDR3nt: TGTGCCAGCAGTTATAATTCAGGGGGCCGCAATCAGCCCCAGCATTTT; CDR3aa: CASSYNSGGRNQPQHF
abundance: many; d_gene: NA; v_gene: TRBV7-9; j_gene: TRBJ2-5; CDR3nt: TGTGCCAGCAGCTTAGGGGACGGACGACAAGAGACCCAGTACTTC; CDR3aa: CASSLGDGRQETQYF
abundance: many; d_gene: NA; v_gene: TRBV6-1; j_gene: TRBJ1-4; CDR3nt: TGTGCCAGCAGTGAAGAGGACAGCTGGGGTGAAAAACTGTTTTTT; CDR3aa: CASSEEDSWGEKLFF
abundance: many; d_gene: NA; v_gene: TRBV11-2; j_gene: TRBJ2-5; CDR3nt: TGTGCCAGCAGCTTAAAGGGGGGGAAGGTCCAAGAGACCCAGTACTTC; CDR3aa: CASSLKGGKVQETQYF
abundance: many; d_gene: NA; v_gene: TRBV20-1; j_gene: TRBJ1-1; CDR3nt: TGCAGTGCCGAAATCGGGGTAATGAACACTGAAGCTTTCTTT; CDR3aa: CSAEIGVMNTEAFF
abundance: many; d_gene: NA; v_gene: TRBV5-1; j_gene: TRBJ1-1; CDR3nt: TGCGCCAGCAGCTTGGACCCGCCTCGGACATACGCTGAAGCTTTCTTT; CDR3aa: CASSLDPPRTYAEAFF
abundance: few; d_gene: NA; v_gene: TRBV7-8; j_gene: TRBJ1-5; CDR3nt: TGTGCCAGCAGCTCATCAGGGTTGGGTCAGCCCCAGCATTTT; CDR3aa: CASSSSGLGQPQHF
abundance: many; d_gene: TRBD1; v_gene: TRBV6-1; j_gene: TRBJ1-5; CDR3nt: TGTGCCAGCAGTGACGGACAGGGTTCGTCCTGGCCCCAGCATTTT; CDR3aa: CASSDGQGSSWPQHF
abundance: many; d_gene: NA; v_gene: TRBV10-3; j_gene: TRBJ2-7; CDR3nt: TGTGCCATCAGTGAGGTTCAGGGTCGGGGGGCTTACGAGCAGTACTTC; CDR3aa: CAISEVQGRGAYEQYF
abundance: many; d_gene: NA; v_gene: TRBV7-8; j_gene: TRBJ1-3; CDR3nt: TGTGCCAGCAGCCCTTACAGGTTACCAGACTCTGGAAACACCATATATTTT; CDR3aa: CASSPYRLPDSGNTIYF
abundance: many; d_gene: NA; v_gene: TRBV7-9; j_gene: TRBJ1-1; CDR3nt: TGTGCCAGCAGCCCAATGGGGGGGACTGAAGCTTTCTTT; CDR3aa: CASSPMGGTEAFF
abundance: many; d_gene: NA; v_gene: TRBV20-1; j_gene: TRBJ1-4; CDR3nt: TGCAGTGCTAGAGATGGCCCCTCTAGTGAAAAACTGTTTTTT; CDR3aa: CSARDGPSSEKLFF
abundance: many; d_gene: NA; v_gene: TRBV4-1; j_gene: TRBJ1-1; CDR3nt: TGCGCCAGCAGCCAAGCACCCGGGGGGGTTGAAGCTTTCTTT; CDR3aa: CASSQAPGGVEAFF
abundance: many; d_gene: NA; v_gene: TRBV6-2/TRBV6-3; j_gene: TRBJ1-5; CDR3nt: TGTGCCAGCACCCCCCGGGGTAGGAGCAATCAGCCCCAGCATTTT; CDR3aa: CASTPRGRSNQPQHF
abundance: many; d_gene: NA; v_gene: TRBV7-3; j_gene: TRBJ1-2; CDR3nt: TGTGCCAGCAGCCCAAATCACAGACCTGAATCTAACTATGGCTACACCTTC; CDR3aa: CASSPNHRPESNYGYTF
abundance: many; d_gene: TRBD2; v_gene: TRBV12-3/TRBV12-4; j_gene: TRBJ2-5; CDR3nt: TGTGCCAGCAGTTTGAGGGGACTAGCGGGGGGCTTAAAAGAGACCCAGTACTTC; CDR3aa: CASSLRGLAGGLKETQYF
abundance: many; d_gene: TRBD1; v_gene: TRBV5-1; j_gene: TRBJ2-1; CDR3nt: TGCGCCAGCAGTATACGGACAGGGATGTCAAGGGAGCAGTTCTTC; CDR3aa: CASSIRTGMSREQFF
abundance: many; d_gene: TRBD1; v_gene: TRBV6-2/TRBV6-3; j_gene: TRBJ1-4; CDR3nt: TGTGCCAGCAGGCCCGACAGGGTCAGGAATGAAAAACTGTTTTTT; CDR3aa: CASRPDRVRNEKLFF